The entry below gives a single T cell receptor (beta chain) sequence along with its context. Its antigen is unidentified. These data come from a study of cytomegalovirus exposure and HLA in healthy donors. Findings of the study overall: Upon later analysis, TCR association rates were observed to vary by HLA locus, being highest for DRB1 and lowest for HLA-C. Researchers reported that a few CMV-associated chains were confirmed in vitro as CMV antigen-specific.

V shed 4 bases and J shed 10 bases, with 18 bases lying between them. Germline CDR1 is SGHRS and CDR2 is YFSETQ. CDR3 length equals 14 residues. The PCR employed 60 Vbeta primers together with 13 Jbeta primers. The assay was immunoSEQ multiplex PCR, and TCRdb's table has in-frame clones only and misses some. This sample yields under 200,000 clones, of which roughly 73% are seen a single time; roughly 1.9% belongs to the top ten. Each of the donors was a healthy bone marrow donor. Sample: PBMCs. The origin of this receptor is a woman aged 30 to 39 in good health and CMV-seronegative. V gene TRBV5-1 combines with J gene TRBJ1-3; the D is unclear. DNA of the CDR3: TGCGCCAGCAGCACCCTTACGGGTGACGGGACCATATATTTT. Encoded protein: CASSTLTGDGTIYF.